These 15 T cell receptor beta chains came from one sample sequenced in a study of blood T cell repertoires in COVID-19. TCRdb's copy holds only in-frame clones and misses some; the assay was immunoSEQ multiplex PCR. The sample holds 150,000 to 200,000 clones, around four fifths seen once. The material sequenced was PBMCs or T cells enriched from blood (not recorded which). The receptors were gathered from a man aged 65 to 79 who had been exposed to COVID-19.

The V gene is TRBV18, the J gene TRBJ1-3, with unresolved D. The germline gives CDR1 KGHSH, CDR2 LQKENI. The CDR3 has 14 amino acids. Trimming cost V 3 bases and J 4 bases, with 10 bases left between them. CDR3 residues: CASSPSNAGNTIYF. CDR3 DNA sequence: TGTGCCAGCTCACCCTCCAACGCGGGAAACACCATATATTTT.

The V call is TRBV27, the J call TRBJ2-7; TRBD2 aligns across 12 bases. This CDR3 has 15 residues. CDR1 and CDR2 (germline): MNHEY, SMNVEV (reference sequence). V lost 0 bases, J lost 6 bases, and 3 bases stayed unmatched. The CDR3: CASSLSGTSGSEQYF. For the CDR3, the DNA is TGTGCCAGCAGTTTATCCGGGACTAGCGGGTCCGAGCAGTACTTC.

In its sample, this clone was seen a few times. The CDR3 DNA reads TGCGCCAGCAGCTCCCTAACAGCAATGAACACTGAAGCTTTCTTT. It encodes CASSSLTAMNTEAFF. The rearrangement joins TRBV5-1 to TRBJ1-1, with D uncertain. Germline CDR1 and CDR2: SGHRS and YFSETQ. The V end was cut by 3 bases, the J end by 0 bases, with 12 bases between. CDR3 size: 15 residues.

CDR3 sequence: CASSLDSEGEQFF. The CDR3 bases are TGTGCCAGCAGCTTAGATAGCGAGGGTGAGCAGTTCTTC. The chain has TRBV11-3 and TRBJ2-1; D possibly corresponds to TRBD2 (5 bases). Germline V CDR1 and CDR2: SGHNT, YENEEA. The CDR3 is made up of 13 amino acids. V was clipped by 0 bases and J by 9 bases, with 9 bases between them.

The chain is built from TRBV7-2 and TRBJ1-4; 7 positions agree with TRBD1. The CDR3 spans 14 residues. V trimming: 5 bases; J trimming: 5 bases; junction bases outside the gene matches: 5. Germline CDR1 reads SGHTA; CDR2 reads FQGNSA. The CDR3, as DNA: TGTGCCAGCAGCCCGGGACAGCGAAATGAAAAACTGTTTTTT. Its protein product is CASSPGQRNEKLFF.

The chain carries TRBV3-1 (or the pseudogene TRBV3-2) and TRBJ2-5, with a possible D match to TRBD1 (5 bases). Germline values: CDR1 LGHDT, CDR2 YNNKEL (reference sequence). Trimming pared 4 bases from V and 1 base from J, leaving 7 bases between. The CDR3 has 13 residues. The CDR3, as DNA: TGTGCCAGCAGCCCCACAGGCCAAGAGACCCAGTACTTC. This encodes CASSPTGQETQYF.

This clone turned up a few times. The chain joins TRBV6-6 to TRBJ1-3; TRBD1 matches 9 bases. Germline V gene lookup returns CDR1 MNHNY and CDR2 SVGAGI (reference sequence). The CDR3 totals 16 residues. The ends lost 5 bases at V and 5 bases at J; junction bases unmatched: 10. CDR3 nucleotides: TGTGCCAGCAGTCCGGGAACACAGGGGGCTCGAAACACCATATATTTT. Protein sequence: CASSPGTQGARNTIYF.

This chain uses TRBV6-5 with TRBJ2-7; D is possibly TRBD1 (6 bases). Germline lookup yields CDR1 MNHEY and CDR2 SVGAGI. V shed 7 bases and J shed 2 bases, with 15 bases lying between them. The CDR3 is 14 amino acids. CDR3: CASTLGGGTYEQYF. The CDR3 DNA follows: TGTGCCAGCACCTTAGGGGGTGGTACCTACGAGCAGTACTTC.

This clone has only one observation. The chain carries TRBV5-1 and TRBJ2-2, with D perhaps matching TRBD1 (5 bases). CDR1 and CDR2 (germline): SGHRS, YFSETQ. The CDR3 loop spans 15 amino acids. The V and J ends lost 2 bases and 4 bases respectively, with 12 bases between them. The CDR3 spells CASSFVGDSTGELFF. The CDR3 DNA reads as TGCGCCAGCAGCTTCGTCGGTGACAGCACCGGGGAGCTGTTTTTT. Variable domain in full (rest from reference TRBV5-1 and TRBJ2-2): KAGVTQTPRYLIKTRGQQVTLSCSPISGHRSVSWYQQTPGQGLQFLFEYFSETQRNKGNFPGRFSGRQFSNSRSEMNVSTLELGDSALYLCASSFVGDSTGELFFGEGSRLTVL.

This rearrangement joins TRBV7-8 to TRBJ2-7, with 7 bases that match TRBD2. Unmatched junction bases numbered 3, after V lost 2 bases and J lost 2 bases. Germline lookup yields CDR1 SGHVS and CDR2 FQNEAQ. The CDR3 sequence is 14 residues long. This CDR3 is CASSLTGRTYEQYF. The CDR3 region has the DNA TGTGCCAGCAGCTTAACCGGGAGGACCTACGAGCAGTACTTC.

The genes are TRBV7-2 and TRBJ2-5; the match to TRBD2 covers 14 bases. Germline V gives CDR1 SGHTA, CDR2 FQGNSA. J lost 3 bases, V lost 5 bases, and 8 bases had no gene match. This CDR3 has 17 residues. CDR3 region: CASSPTRLAGGKETQYF. The CDR3, as DNA: TGTGCCAGCAGCCCTACCCGACTAGCGGGGGGGAAAGAGACCCAGTACTTC. Together with reference TRBV7-2 and TRBJ2-5, the CDR3 gives the full variable domain: GAGVSQSPSNKVTEKGKDVELRCDPISGHTALYWYRQSLGQGLEFLIYFQGNSAPDKSGLPSDRFSAERTGGSVSTLTIQRTQQEDSAVYLCASSPTRLAGGKETQYFGPGTRLLVL.

This clone was detected once. J is TRBJ1-4 and V is TRBV28; tentatively, D is TRBD1 (5 bases). V lost 4 bases and J 0 bases, leaving 9 bases between the germline ends. CDR3 length equals 15 residues. CDR1 MDHEN and CDR2 SYDVKM come from the germline V gene. The CDR3 DNA reads as TGTGCCAGCAGTTCCGGGGGGGCAACTAATGAAAAACTGTTTTTT. Its protein is CASSSGGATNEKLFF.

The J gene is TRBJ1-1, the V gene TRBV10-3, with 8 nucleotides matching TRBD1. This CDR3 is 15 amino acids long. Germline lookup yields CDR1 ENHRY and CDR2 SYGVKD. J was trimmed by 1 base and V by 3 bases; bases with no gene match: 4. CDR3 loop: CAISDLGTGNTEAFF. CDR3 sequence (DNA): TGTGCCATCAGTGACCTAGGGACAGGGAACACTGAAGCTTTCTTT.

The J gene is TRBJ1-1, the V gene TRBV28, with 8 bases aligning to TRBD1. This CDR3 is built from 12 residues. CDR1 is MDHEN and CDR2 is SYDVKM in the germline V gene. J lost 8 bases, V lost 5 bases, and 4 bases had no gene match. CDR3 DNA sequence: TGTGCCAGCAGTCAACAGGGGGGGGAAGCTTTCTTT. Residues: CASSQQGGEAFF.

The chain has TRBV6-5 and TRBJ1-5, with a weak D call TRBD1 (5 bases). CDR3 length equals 15 residues. Germline V CDR1 and CDR2: MNHEY, SVGAGI. V lost 10 bases, J lost 6 bases, and 22 bases lay in between. For the CDR3, the DNA is TGTGCCACTCACGTGGGGTCAGGGTCGAGTCAGCCCCAGCATTTT. This sequence encodes CATHVGSGSSQPQHF.